A single sample gave rise to the 13 T cell receptor beta chains below, sequenced in a study of blood T cells in healthy people across ages. Primers used in a second PCR of about 7 to 12 cycles were a sample-barcoded 5' primer and a J-beta primer mix. TCRdb analysed the 5' RACE reads with MiXCR anew, one entry per CDR3 protein. The data contain more than 500,000 distinct CDR3 sequences, 27% of them seen just once; the ten biggest clones take up around 20%. Sequencing input: blood. These receptors all come from a woman between 65 and 79 years old in good health.

This clonotype showed up just a few times. The rearrangement joins TRBV5-1 to TRBJ2-1; 7 bases are a match to TRBD2. With 4 bases clipped from V and 5 bases from J, the junction kept 9 bases outside the gene matches. The CDR3 covers 15 residues. Germline V lookup: CDR1 SGHRS, CDR2 YFSETQ. The CDR3 loop is CASSRGGTTHNEQFF. CDR3 bases: TGCGCCAGCAGCCGGGGCGGGACTACCCACAATGAGCAGTTCTTC.

The sample holds a few counts of this clonotype. DNA of the CDR3: TGTGCCAGCAGCCGGGACTATTTCACCGGGGAGCTGTTTTTT. It translates to CASSRDYFTGELFF. The gene calls are TRBV7-2 and TRBJ2-2, with 7 bases that match TRBD2. Trimming took 5 bases from V and 4 from J; bases not matched to a gene: 4. The germline V gene encodes CDR1 SGHTA and CDR2 FQGNSA. This CDR3 has 14 amino acids.

The table lists this clonotype with a few counts. This chain links TRBV4-1 with TRBJ2-3, with 7 bases fitting TRBD2. CDR3 length equals 16 residues. The V and J ends lost 4 bases and 5 bases, in that order; junction bases with no gene match: 12. Looked up from germline, CDR1 is MGHRA and CDR2 is YSYEKL. The CDR3 DNA reads as TGCGCCAGCAGCCCAAATATTTGGGGGGGGGGAGATACGCAGTATTTT. As protein: CASSPNIWGGGDTQYF.

V and J are TRBV5-1 and TRBJ2-1; D is uncertain. This CDR3 has 16 residues. Germline V lookup: CDR1 SGHRS, CDR2 YFSETQ. Trimming took off 0 bases at V and 8 bases at J, with 18 bases between the two ends. As DNA, the CDR3 is TGCGCCAGCAGCTTGGCCTCGCCTAGGATTAGAGATGAGCAGTTCTTC. Translating it yields CASSLASPRIRDEQFF.

This clonotype was seen a few times. The chain employs TRBV5-1 and TRBJ1-1, with no clear D. The V gene's germline CDR1 is SGHRS and CDR2 YFSETQ. The ends were cut back, 1 base at V and 2 bases at J, with 9 bases in the middle. The CDR3 is made up of 14 amino acids. The DNA of the CDR3 is TGCGCCAGCAGCTTGATGGACGTCAACACTGAAGCTTTCTTT. This gives the protein CASSLMDVNTEAFF.

The sample holds many counts of this clonotype. The chain combines TRBV4-3 with TRBJ1-2; a possible D gene is TRBD1 (5 bases). Trimming stripped 1 base from V and 8 bases from J, with 14 bases between. CDR3 size: 14 residues. Germline lookup yields CDR1 LGHNA and CDR2 YSLEER. CDR3 amino acids: CASSQGPGRGGYTF. CDR3 in DNA: TGCGCCAGCAGCCAAGGTCCAGGGAGGGGAGGCTACACCTTC.

This clonotype appeared a few times. The chain links TRBV7-2 to TRBJ2-5; D uncertain. This CDR3 has 13 amino acids. Germline CDR1 and CDR2: SGHTA and FQGNSA. Trimming pared 3 bases from V and 2 bases from J, leaving 7 bases between. DNA for the CDR3: TGTGCCAGCAGCTTTGCCGGACAAGAGACCCAGTACTTC. Its translation is CASSFAGQETQYF.

There are many counts of this clonotype. The chain carries TRBV14 and TRBJ2-7, with D possibly TRBD2 on 8 matching bases. Germline values: CDR1 SGHDN, CDR2 FVKESK. This CDR3 has 17 amino acids. V was clipped by 0 bases and J by 2 bases, with 17 bases between them. The CDR3: CASSQDRGGTAPYEQYF. The CDR3, as DNA: TGTGCCAGCAGCCAAGATCGGGGGGGGACAGCTCCCTACGAGCAGTACTTC. The whole variable domain, filled in from reference TRBV14 and TRBJ2-7, reads EAGVTQFPSHSVIEKGQTVTLRCDPISGHDNLYWYRRVMGKEIKFLLHFVKESKQDESGMPNNRFLAERTGGTYSTLKVQPAELEDSGVYFCASSQDRGGTAPYEQYFGPGTRLTVT.

CDR3 in DNA: TGTGCCAGCAGTTTATCTCGGGAGGGGCCCTACACCTTC. Amino acid sequence: CASSLSREGPYTF. J is TRBJ1-2 and V is TRBV27, with a possible D match to TRBD1 (5 bases). The CDR3 runs to 13 residues. In germline, CDR1 is MNHEY, CDR2 SMNVEV (reference sequence). Trimming shortened V by 0 bases and J by 10 bases, and 12 bases separated the two germline ends.

This clonotype was observed a few times. The genes are TRBV5-6 and TRBJ2-1, with a weak D call TRBD2 (7 bases). In germline, CDR1 is SGHDT, CDR2 YYEEEE. The CDR3 has 16 amino acids. V was clipped by 3 bases and J by 1 base, with 14 bases between them. The CDR3 region is CASSSGRGGSYNEQFF. In nucleotides, the CDR3 is TGTGCCAGCAGCTCTGGAAGGGGGGGATCCTACAATGAGCAGTTCTTC.

The chain has TRBV21-1 and TRBJ2-5; the table's D call of TRBD1 was not tested on the DNA. The end of the DNA aligns better with TRBJ2-7, so the J call may be wrong. TRBV21-1 is labeled a pseudogene. There are 15 residues in the CDR3. The CDR3 loop reads CASSIPGTPAYEQYF. CDR3 bases: TGTGCCAGCAGCATTCCCGGGACACCAGCCTACGAGCAGTACTTC.

This clonotype was seen only a few times. The chain is built from TRBV5-6 and TRBJ1-2; no firm D call. Germline V lookup: CDR1 SGHDT, CDR2 YYEEEE. CDR3 length: 13 amino acids. Trimming cost V 8 bases and J 2 bases, with 13 bases left between them. CDR3 DNA: TGTGCCAGTAAGGGAGGCCGAAACTATGGCTACACCTTC. Translated: CASKGGRNYGYTF.

There are a few counts of this clonotype. This rearrangement joins TRBV12-3 or TRBV12-4 to TRBJ2-2; no definite D call. Trimming took off 2 bases at V and 8 bases at J, with 12 bases between the two ends. CDR3 size: 14 residues. The CDR3 region is CASSLTGFGGELFF. CDR3 nucleotide sequence: TGTGCCAGCAGTTTAACCGGGTTTGGGGGGGAGCTGTTTTTT.